This T cell receptor beta chain is from a study of T-cell reconstitution after alpha-beta-depleted transplantation in children. Study observations and caveats: About two months after transplant, alpha-beta T cells reportedly came from several hundred expanded graft clones. Among T cells one year after transplant, newly produced cells accounted for most counts and diversity. Elevated TCRbeta diversity at day 60 was traced, in some patients, to surviving recipient T cells and thymic progenitors.

To note about this clonotype: What it binds is unknown.

In germline, CDR1 is SQVTM, CDR2 ANQGSEA. The CDR3 is 13 residues long. Trimming took 2 bases from V and 1 from J, leaving 8 bases between them. Construction of the TCRbeta library involved unique molecular identifiers. TCRdb re-called the PCR reads through MiXCR, storing one row per CDR3 protein. The table lists approximately 250,000 distinct CDR3 sequences, over 20% of them singletons. The receptor's source is a girl aged 2 to 10 with Fanconi anemia, due to receive a stem cell transplant. The source material was PBMCs, sampled before TCRalphabeta/CD19-depleted stem cell transplant. This chain connects TRBV29-1 to TRBJ1-1; D call uncertain. CDR3 residues: CSVEPRQNTEAFF. The CDR3, as DNA: TGCAGCGTTGAACCCCGACAGAACACTGAAGCTTTCTTT.